Below are 20 T cell receptor beta chains sequenced from a single sample in a study of early T cells in non-severe SARS-CoV-2 infection. TCRdb reprocessed the 5' RACE reads via MiXCR and lists one record per CDR3 protein. This sample yields about 84,000 distinct CDR3 sequences, of which 12% are seen a single time; around 2.4% belongs to the top ten. The sequenced material came from whole blood. The receptor set was obtained from an adult who was a healthcare worker with PCR-confirmed SARS-CoV-2 infection or an uninfected control (not recorded which).

Many counts were recorded for this clonotype. The chain uses TRBV15 and TRBJ2-7, with 9 bases identical to TRBD1. Germline-derived CDR1 and CDR2 are LNHNV and YYDKDF (reference sequence). Trimming at V came to 0 bases and at J to 1 base, leaving 4 bases not matched to a gene. The length of the CDR3 is 16 residues. CDR3 sequence (DNA): TGTGCCACCAGCAGAGATTCTGGGACAGGGTCCTACGAGCAGTACTTC. Translation: CATSRDSGTGSYEQYF.

This rearrangement joins TRBV24-1 to TRBJ1-2, with TRBD1 identical over 10 bases. Germline V CDR1 and CDR2: KGHDR, SFDVKD. Trimming took 2 bases from V and 6 from J; bases not matched to a gene: 5. The length of the CDR3 is 15 residues. Here the CDR3 DNA reads TGTGCCACCAGTGATTCCAGACAGGGGGCAAATGGCTACACCTTC. This encodes CATSDSRQGANGYTF.

In this sample, this clonotype turned up many times. J is TRBJ1-1 and V is TRBV30; D is uncertain. CDR1 and CDR2 from the germline V gene are GTSNPN and SVGIG (reference sequence). The CDR3 has 12 amino acids. V shed 0 bases and J shed 4 bases, with 6 bases lying between them. CDR3 residues: CAWSVSFTEAFF. The CDR3 nucleotides read TGTGCCTGGAGTGTATCGTTCACTGAAGCTTTCTTT.

This chain joins TRBV9 and TRBJ2-7; D unresolved. The CDR3 contains 12 residues. CDR1 is SGDLS, CDR2 YYNGEE, per germline. The ends were cut back, 2 bases at V and 5 bases at J, with 8 bases in the middle. CDR3 protein: CASSVADHEQYF. DNA of the CDR3: TGTGCCAGCAGCGTGGCAGACCACGAGCAGTACTTC.

This clonotype was counted only a few times. This chain connects TRBV28 to TRBJ2-4; D is possibly TRBD1 (6 bases). The ends were cut back, 6 bases at V and 15 bases at J, with 18 bases in the middle. CDR1 and CDR2 (germline): MDHEN, SYDVKM. This CDR3 comprises 12 residues. The CDR3 DNA sequence: TGTGCCAGCAGCTCCACCCGGACAGTCCCGTACTTC. It translates to CASSSTRTVPYF.

This clonotype has ten or more counts. V is TRBV14 and J is TRBJ1-1, with TRBD1 identical over 8 bases. CDR1 and CDR2 from the germline V gene are SGHDN and FVKESK. V shed 4 bases and J 3 bases; nucleotides not matched to a gene: 10. CDR3 length: 16 residues. CDR3 coding DNA: TGTGCCAGCAGCCTCGGGACAGGCCGCGGGTACACTGAAGCTTTCTTT. It yields the protein CASSLGTGRGYTEAFF. Full variable domain (rest looked up from reference TRBV14 and TRBJ1-1): EAGVTQFPSHSVIEKGQTVTLRCDPISGHDNLYWYRRVMGKEIKFLLHFVKESKQDESGMPNNRFLAERTGGTYSTLKVQPAELEDSGVYFCASSLGTGRGYTEAFFGQGTRLTVV.

This clonotype was found many times. The rearrangement uses TRBV6-4 and TRBJ2-1; D ambiguous. Germline V gene sequence: CDR1 MRHNA, CDR2 SNTAGT. Trimming took off 2 bases at V and 0 bases at J, with 8 bases between the two ends. The length of the CDR3 is 15 residues. Written as DNA, the CDR3 is TGTGCCAGCAGTGACAGTCTCCTCTCCTACAATGAGCAGTTCTTC. Protein: CASSDSLLSYNEQFF.

This clonotype was recorded at least ten times. The chain is built from TRBV6-1 and TRBJ1-1, with unresolved D. Trimming cost V 8 bases and J 1 base, with 11 bases left between them. Germline-derived CDR1 and CDR2 are MNHNS and SASEGT. The CDR3 is made up of 13 amino acids. CDR3 coding DNA: TGTGCCAGCGGTCTCTCAGGGAACACTGAAGCTTTCTTT. The encoded protein is CASGLSGNTEAFF.

This clonotype was seen a handful of times. The CDR3, as DNA: TGTGCCAGCAGCCCAGGTCGGGCTAGCGGGGGGCCAAGGACCTACGAGCAGTACTTC. Residues: CASSPGRASGGPRTYEQYF. The V and J genes are TRBV11-3 and TRBJ2-7; 11 nucleotides align to TRBD2. Trimming cost V 5 bases and J 2 bases; bases outside gene matches: 17. The CDR3 extends over 19 amino acids. The germline gives CDR1 SGHNT, CDR2 YENEEA.

This clonotype was seen many times. V is TRBV18 and J is TRBJ1-5, with a weak D call TRBD1 (5 bases). The CDR3 consists of 15 residues. CDR1 KGHSH and CDR2 LQKENI come from the germline V gene. V was clipped by 6 bases and J by 2 bases, with 14 bases between them. CDR3 sequence: CASSFGAERNQPQHF. The CDR3 DNA sequence: TGTGCCAGCTCCTTCGGGGCTGAGCGCAATCAGCCCCAGCATTTT.

This clonotype has just a few counts. The chain combines TRBV7-9 with TRBJ2-7; D call uncertain. Trimming took 1 base from V and 0 from J, leaving 7 bases between them. The CDR3 totals 14 residues. Germline assignment: CDR1 SEHNR and CDR2 FQNEAQ (reference sequence). CDR3 residues: CASSLVLLSYEQYF. DNA of the CDR3: TGTGCCAGCAGCTTAGTACTCCTCTCCTACGAGCAGTACTTC.

This clonotype was counted a few times. J is TRBJ2-2 and V is TRBV6-1; 7 bases map to TRBD2. The germline CDR1 and CDR2 sequences are MNHNS and SASEGT. The J segment lost 1 base and the V segment lost 2 bases, leaving 10 bases of the junction unmatched. The CDR3 covers 18 residues. In DNA form, the CDR3 reads TGTGCCAGCAGTGAATTAAACCGCGGGAGACGGAACACCGGGGAGCTGTTTTTT. It is translated as CASSELNRGRRNTGELFF.

The CDR3 coding sequence is TGTGCCAGCAGCCAAGGCCGGGGGCAAGGCGAGCAGTACTTC. Encoded protein: CASSQGRGQGEQYF. The chain employs TRBV3-1 and TRBJ2-7; possibly TRBD1 or TRBD2 for D (6 bases each). This CDR3 comprises 14 residues. V lost 1 base, J lost 6 bases, and 13 bases lay in between. In germline, CDR1 is LGHDT, CDR2 YNNKEL (reference sequence).

About this clonotype: The germline gene is not matched at one end of the junction; a read error may be the cause. The chain joins TRBV28 to TRBJ2-4, with D possibly matching TRBD2 (6 bases). CDR1 and CDR2 (germline): MDHEN, SYDVKM. The CDR3 runs 15 residues. The CDR3 loop reads CASSFPSGGTLYLDF. The CDR3 DNA is TGTGCCAGCAGTTTCCCCTCCGGCGGGACCCTTTACCTGGACTTC.

This clonotype was detected many times. The chain has TRBV6-5 and TRBJ2-7, with TRBD2 matching 9 bases. The germline gives CDR1 MNHEY, CDR2 SVGAGI. The CDR3 spans 16 residues. V trimming: 0 bases; J trimming: 4 bases; junction bases outside the gene matches: 7. CDR3 protein: CASSYSEREARYEQYF. CDR3 DNA sequence: TGTGCCAGCAGTTACTCCGAGCGGGAGGCTCGATACGAGCAGTACTTC.

This clonotype came up a few times. The rearrangement links TRBV20-1 to TRBJ2-7; TRBD1 might be the D (5 bases). This CDR3 is 14 amino acids long. V dropped 4 bases and J dropped 3 bases, with 16 bases sitting between them. Per germline, CDR1 DFQATT and CDR2 SNEGSKA (reference sequence). CDR3 sequence: CSAIFLRGGYEQYF. Written as DNA, the CDR3 is TGCAGTGCTATCTTTTTAAGGGGCGGCTACGAGCAGTACTTC.

This clonotype was observed at least ten times. V gene TRBV7-2 combines with J gene TRBJ2-1, with 10 bases that match TRBD2. From germline, CDR1 is SGHTA and CDR2 FQGNSA. This CDR3 has 17 amino acids. The V and J ends lost 0 bases and 1 base, in that order; junction bases with no gene match: 3. This CDR3 is CASSLAGSGRSYNEQFF. The CDR3, as DNA: TGTGCCAGCAGCTTAGCTGGTAGCGGGAGGTCCTACAATGAGCAGTTCTTC.

This clonotype has more than one count but fewer than ten. DNA of the CDR3: TGTGCAAGTCGCTACGAAACGAGACAGAAAAATGAGCAGTTCTTC. Translated: CASRYETRQKNEQFF. The rearrangement links TRBV12-2 to TRBJ2-1; TRBD1, the D gene given by the table, was not confirmed from the DNA. TRBV12-2 is a listed pseudogene. The CDR3 has 15 amino acids.

This clonotype has a count of ten or more. This chain uses TRBV10-2 with TRBJ2-1; the D call may be TRBD1 or TRBD2 (5 bases each). This CDR3 has 15 residues. Germline V gives CDR1 WSHSY, CDR2 SAAADI. V gave up 5 bases and J gave up 10 bases, with 21 bases separating them. The CDR3 DNA follows: TGCGCCAGCAGTACCGCCGGGACGCCCTTTAGGGAGCAGTTCTTC. It codes for CASSTAGTPFREQFF.

The V call is TRBV28, the J call TRBJ1-5; the D is unclear. Germline CDR1 reads MDHEN; CDR2 reads SYDVKM. CDR3 length: 13 amino acids. Trimming cost V 1 base and J 4 bases, with 5 bases left between them. As DNA, the CDR3 is TGTGCCAGCAGTTTATTGGGTAATCAGCCCCAGCATTTT. Residues: CASSLLGNQPQHF.